These 25 T cell receptor beta chains were sequenced from one sample in a study of spatial heterogeneity in lung cancer. Study-wide results and limits: Tumor mutation count correlated with how many alpha and beta TCRs expanded intratumorally.

A single record per CDR3 protein comes from TCRdb applying MiXCR to the 5' RACE reads. This table holds 3,500 to 4,000 distinct CDR3 sequences, 10% found once. Documented time point: sample taken at primary tumor resection. These receptors are not linked to any known antigen. Sequences were derived from lung tumor tissue, sampled at surgery. These receptors were taken from a female donor with early-stage non-small cell lung cancer.

By sample fraction, this clonotype is large. This chain connects TRBV12-3 or TRBV12-4 to TRBJ1-1; maybe TRBD1 (5 bases). Deletions cut 5 bases from V and 13 bases from J, with 17 bases between. This CDR3 contains 12 residues. The CDR3 sequence: CASSPQGLGCFF. Here the CDR3 DNA reads TGTGCCAGCAGTCCCCAGGGACTGGGTTGTTTCTTT.

By proportion, this clonotype is medium-sized. This rearrangement joins TRBV9 to TRBJ2-1; 12 bases fit TRBD2. Per germline, CDR1 SGDLS and CDR2 YYNGEE. The length of the CDR3 is 19 residues. V gave up 4 bases and J gave up 3 bases; unmatched junction bases: 14. CDR3 sequence: CASSPRASSSGGGYNEQFF. DNA of the CDR3: TGTGCCAGCAGCCCCCGTGCCTCCTCTAGCGGGGGGGGCTACAATGAGCAGTTCTTC.

The J gene is TRBJ1-2, the V gene TRBV18, with unresolved D. Germline V gives CDR1 KGHSH, CDR2 LQKENI. The length of the CDR3 is 14 residues. Trimming cost V 1 base and J 3 bases, with 9 bases left between them. CDR3 sequence (DNA): TGTGCCAGCTCACCACAACCGGGCGACTATGGCTACACCTTC. As protein: CASSPQPGDYGYTF.

The CDR3 nucleotides read TGCAGTGCCATAGACAGAAAGAACACTGAAGCTTTCTTT. It yields the protein CSAIDRKNTEAFF. This rearrangement joins TRBV20-1 to TRBJ1-1; maybe TRBD1 (5 bases). V was trimmed by 6 bases and J by 1 base, leaving 12 bases between them. Germline V gives CDR1 DFQATT, CDR2 SNEGSKA (reference sequence). The CDR3 length is 13 residues.

By proportion, this clonotype is medium-sized. Here the CDR3 DNA reads TGCAGTGCTCCCTCTCCGCGGGGGTCCTACAATGAGCAGTTCTTC. It is translated as CSAPSPRGSYNEQFF. The chain employs TRBV20-1 and TRBJ2-1, with 7 bases lining up with TRBD2. The CDR3 is 15 residues long. With V trimmed by 5 bases and J by 1 base, 8 bases remained unmatched. Per the germline V gene, CDR1 is DFQATT and CDR2 is SNEGSKA (reference sequence).

This clonotype rates as medium-sized (0.01 to 0.1%). The chain couples TRBV12-3 or TRBV12-4 to TRBJ1-1; D is unresolved. The CDR3 has 12 amino acids. Trimming took 6 bases from V and 4 from J, leaving 9 bases between them. CDR3 nucleotide sequence: TGTGCCAGCAGCCTCAAACGCACTGAAGCTTTCTTT. Translation gives CASSLKRTEAFF.

This clonotype is medium-sized (0.01 to 0.1%). The V call is TRBV28, the J call TRBJ1-5, with TRBD1 matching 7 bases. Trimming removed 10 bases from V and 2 bases from J; junction bases left unmatched: 8. The CDR3 sequence is 14 residues long. Germline CDR1 reads MDHEN; CDR2 reads SYDVKM. This CDR3 reads CAISRGFGNQPQHF. The CDR3 region has the DNA TGTGCCATTTCCAGGGGGTTTGGCAATCAGCCCCAGCATTTT.

The chain links TRBV4-3 to TRBJ2-3; D possibly uses TRBD1 or TRBD2 (5 bases each). The germline V and J ends were trimmed by 3 bases and 0 bases, with 10 bases remaining between them. The CDR3 has 15 residues. The germline CDR1 and CDR2 sequences are LGHNA and YSLEER. The CDR3 nucleotides are TGCGCCAGCAGCCATACTAGGGGAAGCACAGATACGCAGTATTTT. This sequence encodes CASSHTRGSTDTQYF.

This clonotype is judged medium-sized. The V and J genes are TRBV29-1 and TRBJ2-7; D ambiguous. This CDR3 contains 14 residues. Germline-derived CDR1 and CDR2 are SQVTM and ANQGSEA. The V and J ends lost 4 bases and 0 bases respectively, with 13 bases between them. The DNA for the CDR3 is TGCAGCGTTGCGTTGAGCTTGGACTCCTACGAGCAGTACTTC. It codes for CSVALSLDSYEQYF.

There are a few counts of this clonotype. The rearrangement joins TRBV20-1 to TRBJ2-1; 9 nucleotides line up with TRBD2. The CDR3 length is 15 residues. CDR1 is DFQATT and CDR2 is SNEGSKA in the germline V gene (reference sequence). The V gene end was trimmed by 6 bases and the J gene end by 8 bases; junction bases not matched to a gene: 14. CDR3 in DNA: TGCAGTGCCGAGGGCGGGGGGGCGGTTTTGTATGAGCAGTTCTTC. Its translation: CSAEGGGAVLYEQFF.

By frequency in the sample, this clonotype is medium-sized. The chain links TRBV4-2 to TRBJ2-3, with a tentative D call TRBD1 (5 bases). The CDR3 contains 16 residues. Looked up from germline, CDR1 is LGHNA and CDR2 is YNFKEQ. V was trimmed by 3 bases and J by 1 base, leaving 14 bases between them. The CDR3 DNA reads as TGTGCCAGCAGCCACCCAAGCCAGGGTGGCACAGATACGCAGTATTTT. This translates into CASSHPSQGGTDTQYF.

This clonotype was counted between two and nine times. The chain recombines TRBV27 with TRBJ2-3; a weak D match, TRBD1 (5 bases). This CDR3 has 14 residues. The V and J ends lost 6 bases and 6 bases respectively, with 16 bases between them. Germline CDR1 MNHEY, CDR2 SMNVEV (reference sequence). The CDR3 loop is CASSLGAGWDTQYF. The CDR3 coding sequence is TGTGCCAGCAGCTTAGGGGCCGGCTGGGATACGCAGTATTTT.

By share, this clonotype ranks as medium-sized. V is TRBV28 and J is TRBJ2-2; no reliable D call. This CDR3 region has 16 residues. CDR1 is MDHEN and CDR2 is SYDVKM in the germline V gene. V shed 3 bases and J shed 4 bases, with 15 bases lying between them. Here the CDR3 reads CASSFSLGWGTGELFF. In DNA, the CDR3 is TGTGCCAGCAGTTTCTCCCTTGGGTGGGGCACCGGGGAGCTGTTTTTT. Looking up the rest from reference TRBV28 and TRBJ2-2 gives the full variable domain: DVKVTQSSRYLVKRTGEKVFLECVQDMDHENMFWYRQDPGLGLRLIYFSYDVKMKEKGDIPEGYSVSREKKERFSLILESASTNQTSMYLCASSFSLGWGTGELFFGEGSRLTVL.

The table lists this clonotype with a few counts. J is TRBJ1-5 and V is TRBV11-2; TRBD1 matches at 7 bases. Unmatched junction bases numbered 6, after V lost 5 bases and J lost 8 bases. This CDR3 comprises 13 residues. Germline CDR1 is SGHAT and CDR2 is FQNNGV. CDR3 DNA: TGTGCCAGCAGCGTCGACAGGGACGAGCCCCAGCATTTT. Translating it yields CASSVDRDEPQHF.

The chain is built from TRBV6-6 and TRBJ2-6; D remains unclear. The V gene lost 8 bases and the J gene lost 0 bases, with 8 bases spanning the gap. The CDR3 covers 14 residues. Germline V CDR1 and CDR2: MNHNY, SVGAGI (reference sequence). The CDR3 loop is CASFRASGANVLTF. The CDR3 DNA reads as TGTGCCAGCTTCCGGGCCTCTGGGGCCAACGTCCTGACTTTC.

The table lists this clonotype with a few counts. The chain employs TRBV6-1 and TRBJ2-5; D might be TRBD2 (6 bases). V was clipped by 10 bases and J by 4 bases, with 19 bases between them. The germline V gene has CDR1 MNHNS and CDR2 SASEGT. The CDR3 length is 14 residues. The CDR3 region has the DNA TGTGCCATCCTTGGCAGGGAGGAGCGAGAGACCCAGTACTTC. The encoded protein is CAILGREERETQYF.

By share of the sample, this clonotype is medium-sized. The rearrangement joins TRBV7-9 to TRBJ2-1; 9 bases are a match to TRBD2. The length of the CDR3 is 16 residues. The V segment lost 5 bases and the J segment 4 bases; nucleotides outside the gene matches: 9. Germline V gives CDR1 SEHNR, CDR2 FQNEAQ (reference sequence). This CDR3 reads CASSPLRGGKYNEQFF. The CDR3 DNA reads as TGTGCCAGCAGCCCTCTGCGGGGGGGAAAATACAATGAGCAGTTCTTC.

There are a few counts of this clonotype. V usage is TRBV4-1 and J usage is TRBJ2-7, with a weak D call TRBD2 (6 bases). The CDR3 is made up of 13 amino acids. Germline V CDR1 and CDR2: MGHRA, YSYEKL. Trimming shortened V by 4 bases and J by 3 bases, and 10 bases separated the two germline ends. The CDR3 nucleotides are TGCGCCAGCAGCCGAACGGGAGACTACGAGCAGTACTTC. Protein sequence: CASSRTGDYEQYF.

This clonotype occurred a few times. The chain employs TRBV7-8 and TRBJ1-6, with 10 bases that match TRBD1. V lost 1 base to trimming and J lost 10 bases; unmatched junction nucleotides: 7. Germline CDR1 reads SGHVS; CDR2 reads FQNEAQ. This CDR3 region has 16 residues. The CDR3 sequence: CASSLGGQGLRSPLHF. In DNA, the CDR3 is TGTGCCAGCAGCTTAGGGGGACAGGGGTTGAGATCACCCCTCCACTTT.

This clonotype has a handful of counts. The chain couples TRBV7-2 to TRBJ1-4; D uncertain. This CDR3 is built from 16 residues. The V gene lost 5 bases and the J gene lost 4 bases, with 17 bases spanning the gap. Germline V gene lookup returns CDR1 SGHTA and CDR2 FQGNSA. The CDR3 spells CASSAMSLGGNEKLFF. Here the CDR3 DNA reads TGTGCCAGCAGCGCGATGTCCCTAGGTGGTAATGAAAAACTGTTTTTT.

In its sample, this clonotype ranks as medium-sized (0.01 to 0.1%). The chain is built from TRBV19 and TRBJ2-1; D remains ambiguous. CDR1 is LNHDA and CDR2 is SQIVND in the germline V gene (reference sequence). The CDR3 spans 15 residues. Trimming left V 3 bases short and J 0 bases short, with 9 bases between. The CDR3 loop is CASSILGYSYNEQFF. In DNA, the CDR3 is TGTGCCAGTAGTATTTTGGGCTACTCCTACAATGAGCAGTTCTTC.

Judged by abundance, this clonotype is medium-sized. The chain carries TRBV6-6 and TRBJ1-1; no clear D. The germline CDR1 and CDR2 sequences are MNHNY and SVGAGI (reference sequence). V lost 6 bases to trimming and J lost 1 base, with 12 bases between them. This CDR3 has 14 residues. CDR3 amino acids: CASRRGDQNTEAFF. The CDR3 DNA reads as TGTGCCAGCAGGCGTGGAGATCAGAACACTGAAGCTTTCTTT.

This clonotype rates as medium-sized (0.01 to 0.1%). V and J are TRBV7-3 and TRBJ2-5, with TRBD1 matching over 7 bases. This CDR3 comprises 17 residues. Germline values: CDR1 SGHTA, CDR2 FQGTGA. Trimming removed 4 bases from V and 5 bases from J; junction bases left unmatched: 16. The CDR3 nucleotides are TGTGCCAGCAGCTCCCCCTTCCCCGAGGGGGCGGTTGAGACCCAGTACTTC. Translated: CASSSPFPEGAVETQYF.

In this sample, this clonotype is medium-sized (0.01 to 0.1%). The chain joins TRBV3-1 to TRBJ2-1; a weak D match, TRBD2 (5 bases). The CDR3 has 13 residues. V dropped 0 bases and J dropped 10 bases, with 10 bases sitting between them. Looked up from germline, CDR1 is LGHDT and CDR2 is YNNKEL (reference sequence). This CDR3 is CASSQDRGDEQFF. In nucleotides, the CDR3 is TGTGCCAGCAGCCAAGATCGGGGAGACGAGCAGTTCTTC.

By frequency in the sample, this clonotype is large. This sequence joins TRBV7-9 and TRBJ2-7; 8 bases are a match to TRBD2. The germline V gene has CDR1 SEHNR and CDR2 FQNEAQ (reference sequence). Germline trimming cut 3 bases from V and 5 bases from J; bases unmatched to any gene: 6. The CDR3 consists of 14 residues. This CDR3 is CASSLAGGGHEQYF. In nucleotides, the CDR3 is TGTGCCAGCAGCTTGGCGGGAGGTGGGCACGAGCAGTACTTC.